The 30 T cell receptor beta chains in this list originate from one sample, sequenced in a study of CD8 T cells in ankylosing spondylitis. TCRdb reprocessed the 5' RACE reads with MiXCR, giving one entry per CDR3 protein. The sample lists hundreds of thousands of distinct CDR3 sequences, around a quarter seen once, with less than 8.5% in the top ten. Sequenced: blood, either unsorted or a sorted T cell fraction (not recorded which). Source of these receptors: a male donor with ankylosing spondylitis or in good health (not recorded which).

This clonotype was seen repeatedly, ten times or more. V gene TRBV7-3 combines with J gene TRBJ1-1; D is ambiguous. The CDR3 consists of 14 residues. The V end was cut by 6 bases, the J end by 0 bases, with 11 bases between. Germline loops: CDR1 SGHTA, CDR2 FQGTGA. CDR3 nucleotide sequence: TGTGCCAGCAGTTCTGGAGACATGAACACTGAAGCTTTCTTT. Protein: CASSSGDMNTEAFF.

This clonotype was found many times. This chain uses TRBV28 with TRBJ2-1; 10 bases map to TRBD2. There are 14 residues in the CDR3. Trimming at V came to 4 bases and at J to 7 bases, leaving 4 bases not matched to a gene. Germline V gene sequence: CDR1 MDHEN, CDR2 SYDVKM. The CDR3 loop is CASSSQTSGNEQFF. The CDR3 DNA reads as TGTGCCAGCAGTTCCCAGACTAGCGGGAATGAGCAGTTCTTC.

This clonotype was counted at least ten times. The chain joins TRBV6-5 to TRBJ2-5; the D gene is possibly TRBD1 (5 bases). Germline V gene lookup returns CDR1 MNHEY and CDR2 SVGAGI. The CDR3 has 13 residues. Trimming left V 4 bases short and J 5 bases short, with 11 bases between. The CDR3 spells CASSSPGSETQYF. For the CDR3, the DNA is TGTGCCAGCAGTTCTCCAGGGTCGGAGACCCAGTACTTC.

Ten or more counts support this clonotype. An end of the junction does not agree with germline; a read error may underlie this. The CDR3 sequence: CASSARGQEDF. CDR3 bases: TGTGCCAGCAGTGCACGGGGACAGGAAGACTTC. The J gene is TRBJ2-7, the V gene TRBV28, with 8 bases that match TRBD1. CDR3 length: 11 residues. The germline gives CDR1 MDHEN, CDR2 SYDVKM.

This clonotype was seen repeatedly, ten times or more. The chain employs TRBV10-1 and TRBJ2-1, with 8 bases identical to TRBD2. Germline CDR1 reads WNHNN; CDR2 reads SYGVQD (reference sequence). CDR3 length: 15 residues. J was trimmed by 7 bases and V by 3 bases; bases with no gene match: 8. CDR3 sequence reads: CASSDGSGRRNEQFF. In nucleotides, the CDR3 is TGCGCCAGCAGTGACGGGAGCGGGAGACGGAATGAGCAGTTCTTC.

This sequence joins TRBV29-1 and TRBJ2-5; tentatively, D is TRBD2 (6 bases). The CDR3 is 13 residues long. V was clipped by 6 bases and J by 3 bases, with 14 bases between them. Germline-derived CDR1 and CDR2 are SQVTM and ANQGSEA. The CDR3: CSVIGTSKETQYF. DNA of the CDR3: TGCAGCGTGATCGGGACTTCCAAAGAGACCCAGTACTTC. Full variable domain (outside the CDR3, taken from reference TRBV29-1 and TRBJ2-5): SAVISQKPSRDICQRGTSLTIQCQVDSQVTMMFWYRQQPGQSLTLIATANQGSEATYESGFVIDKFPISRPNLTFSTLTVSNMSPEDSSIYLCSVIGTSKETQYFGPGTRLLVL.

This clonotype was detected many times. Written as DNA, the CDR3 is TGCGCCAGCAGCCTCAGGGCAACGGGCACCGGGGAGCTGTTTTTT. Its translation: CASSLRATGTGELFF. V usage is TRBV5-1 and J usage is TRBJ2-2, with a weak D call TRBD1 (5 bases). Deletions cut 4 bases from V and 4 bases from J, with 14 bases between. CDR1 and CDR2 (germline): SGHRS, YFSETQ. This CDR3 has 15 residues.

Only a few counts were recorded for this clonotype. The chain couples TRBV29-1 to TRBJ2-7, with D tentatively TRBD1 (6 bases). Trimming removed 5 bases at V and 5 bases at J, with 22 bases between. The germline CDR1 and CDR2 sequences are SQVTM and ANQGSEA. This CDR3 contains 15 residues. The CDR3, as DNA: TGCAGCGTTCTCCAGAGACCAGGGGTCATCCACGAGCAGTACTTC. Protein product: CSVLQRPGVIHEQYF.

This clonotype has ten or more counts. V and J are TRBV11-2 and TRBJ1-4, with TRBD1 matching over 12 bases. V was pared by 3 bases and J by 7 bases, with 3 bases of the junction left unmatched. Germline lookup yields CDR1 SGHAT and CDR2 FQNNGV. The CDR3 length is 15 residues. The CDR3 sequence is CASSFGTGGLEKLFF. CDR3 DNA sequence: TGTGCCAGCAGCTTCGGGACAGGGGGCCTTGAAAAACTGTTTTTT.

This clonotype was counted many times. The gene calls are TRBV12-3 or TRBV12-4 and TRBJ2-7; TRBD1 agrees at 7 bases. The CDR3 is 14 residues long. With V trimmed by 6 bases and J by 3 bases, 8 bases remained unmatched. CDR3 sequence (DNA): TGTGCCAGCAGGCCTGGACAGGCGTACTACGAGCAGTACTTC. Translating gives CASRPGQAYYEQYF.

This sequence joins TRBV20-1 and TRBJ2-1; 12 nucleotides match TRBD2. CDR1 is DFQATT, CDR2 SNEGSKA, per germline (reference sequence). This CDR3 is built from 15 residues. The trim removed 4 bases at V and 9 bases at J, leaving 10 bases unmatched. The CDR3 is CSATLRLAGVPEQFF. The DNA of the CDR3 is TGCAGTGCTACCCTCCGACTAGCGGGAGTCCCTGAGCAGTTCTTC.

This clonotype was seen a few times. The chain recombines TRBV5-6 with TRBJ1-2; D call uncertain. V lost 4 bases and J lost 6, with 19 bases in between. The CDR3 has 15 amino acids. From germline, CDR1 is SGHDT and CDR2 YYEEEE. Here the CDR3 reads CASSPSTRRSHGYTF. The CDR3 DNA reads TGTGCCAGCAGCCCCTCCACACGACGGTCACATGGCTACACCTTC.

This clonotype turned up a few times. The chain recombines TRBV6-1 with TRBJ2-1; 9 bases are a match to TRBD2. The J segment lost 3 bases and the V segment lost 5 bases, leaving 2 bases of the junction unmatched. The V gene's germline CDR1 is MNHNS and CDR2 SASEGT. The CDR3 covers 14 residues. This chain's CDR3 is CASSLSGGYNEQFF. In nucleotides, the CDR3 is TGTGCCAGCAGTCTTAGCGGGGGCTACAATGAGCAGTTCTTC.

This clonotype occurred many times. The chain carries TRBV5-1 and TRBJ2-6; D not certain. The CDR3 sequence is 16 residues long. The germline gives CDR1 SGHRS, CDR2 YFSETQ. The V and J ends lost 0 bases and 1 base respectively, with 8 bases between them. The CDR3 bases are TGCGCCAGCAGCTTGGTTCGGTTATCTGGGGCCAACGTCCTGACTTTC. Its translation is CASSLVRLSGANVLTF.

The chain has TRBV6-5 and TRBJ1-1; D unresolved. CDR3 length: 14 residues. Between the trimmed V and J ends, which lost 0 bases and 5 bases, there was a span of 10 bases. Per germline, CDR1 MNHEY and CDR2 SVGAGI. The CDR3 nucleotides are TGTGCCAGCAGTTACTCGATCGGGAGGACTGAAGCTTTCTTT. This translates into CASSYSIGRTEAFF.

This clonotype has only a few counts. The rearrangement joins TRBV6-5 to TRBJ2-5; possible D gene TRBD2, 5 bases. Germline CDR1 is MNHEY and CDR2 is SVGAGI. CDR3 size: 11 residues. V was cut by 10 bases and J by 7 bases, with 13 bases left in between. The CDR3 DNA sequence: TGTGCCACCGGCGGTCGGGGGACCCAGTACTTC. Translated, it gives CATGGRGTQYF.

This clonotype occurred many times. J is TRBJ1-6 and V is TRBV6-1; no clear D gene. Germline loops: CDR1 MNHNS, CDR2 SASEGT. The V gene lost 2 bases and the J gene lost 6 bases, with 5 bases spanning the gap. The CDR3 runs to 13 residues. CDR3 loop: CASSELGNSPLHF. CDR3 sequence (DNA): TGTGCCAGCAGTGAACTGGGTAATTCACCCCTCCACTTT.

This clonotype was observed many times. The V gene is TRBV15, the J gene TRBJ2-3; the D gene is possibly TRBD2 (5 bases). The germline CDR1 and CDR2 sequences are LNHNV and YYDKDF (reference sequence). This CDR3 is 14 amino acids long. V lost 6 bases, J lost 3 bases, and 13 bases lay in between. The CDR3 protein is CATRRARRTDTQYF. The CDR3 DNA reads TGTGCCACCAGGCGGGCACGGCGGACAGATACGCAGTATTTT.

This chain links TRBV28 with TRBJ2-5; TRBD1 is a possible D gene (6 bases). Germline assignment: CDR1 MDHEN and CDR2 SYDVKM. The length of the CDR3 is 13 residues. Trimming pared 8 bases from V and 0 bases from J, leaving 10 bases between. The CDR3 DNA is TGTGCCAGCGAAGACAGGAACCAAGAGACCCAGTACTTC. This encodes CASEDRNQETQYF.

V gene TRBV7-8 combines with J gene TRBJ1-2, with D perhaps TRBD1 (5 bases). V lost 0 bases and J 2 bases, leaving 13 bases between the germline ends. The CDR3 sequence is 16 residues long. Germline-derived CDR1 and CDR2 are SGHVS and FQNEAQ. CDR3 region: CASSLAAGGGNYGYTF. The CDR3 coding sequence is TGTGCCAGCAGCTTAGCGGCCGGGGGAGGGAACTATGGCTACACCTTC.

This chain joins TRBV20-1 and TRBJ2-1, with TRBD2 identical over 8 bases. The CDR3 contains 15 residues. CDR1 is DFQATT, CDR2 SNEGSKA, per germline (reference sequence). The trim removed 2 bases at V and 3 bases at J, leaving 6 bases unmatched. CDR3 in amino acids: CSARMTSDVYNEQFF. The CDR3 DNA sequence: TGCAGTGCTAGAATGACTAGCGATGTCTACAATGAGCAGTTCTTC.

This clonotype appeared many times. The chain is built from TRBV6-6 and TRBJ1-4; no reliable D call. The V end lost 6 bases, the J end lost 3 bases, and 5 bases lay between the germline ends. From germline, CDR1 is MNHNY and CDR2 SVGAGI (reference sequence). The CDR3 runs to 12 residues. The CDR3 here is CASRSSNEKLFF. In nucleotides, the CDR3 is TGTGCCAGCAGATCCTCTAATGAAAAACTGTTTTTT.

This clonotype came up a few times. V usage is TRBV5-1 and J usage is TRBJ1-1; no definite D call. The ends were cut back, 1 base at V and 0 bases at J, with 10 bases in the middle. The CDR3 has 15 amino acids. Germline V gene sequence: CDR1 SGHRS, CDR2 YFSETQ. In DNA, the CDR3 is TGCGCCAGCAGCTTGAGTTCTTCTGTGAACACTGAAGCTTTCTTT. Translating it yields CASSLSSSVNTEAFF.

This sequence joins TRBV6-2 or TRBV6-3 and TRBJ1-6; 7 bases align to TRBD1. Trimming removed 6 bases from V and 5 bases from J; junction bases left unmatched: 4. Germline CDR1 and CDR2: MNHEY and SVGEGT. This CDR3 is 14 amino acids long. DNA for the CDR3: TGTGCCAGCAGGACAGGACAGGATAATTCACCCCTCCACTTT. As protein: CASRTGQDNSPLHF.

A note on this clonotype: This clone may be a read error of a much larger clone one base away. The chain combines TRBV9 with TRBJ2-1; possibly TRBD1 for D (6 bases). Trimming took off 9 bases at V and 2 bases at J, with 18 bases between the two ends. The CDR3 covers 15 residues. From germline, CDR1 is SGDLS and CDR2 YYNGEE. The CDR3 DNA sequence: TGTGCCAACGGTGGCCAGGGGTGGGCCTACAATGAGCAGTTCTTC. It encodes CANGGQGWAYNEQFF. Together with reference TRBV9 and TRBJ2-1, the CDR3 gives the full variable domain: DSGVTQTPKHLITATGQRVTLRCSPRSGDLSVYWYQQSLDQGLQFLIQYYNGEERAKGNILERFSAQQFPDLHSELNLSSLELGDSALYFCANGGQGWAYNEQFFGPGTRLTVL.

The gene calls are TRBV20-1 and TRBJ2-1; possibly TRBD1 or TRBD2 for D (5 bases each). V shed 0 bases and J shed 12 bases, with 24 bases lying between them. The CDR3 is made up of 16 amino acids. Germline loops: CDR1 DFQATT, CDR2 SNEGSKA (reference sequence). CDR3 sequence (DNA): TGCAGTGCTAGAGACCCTAGAAGAGGGGCTCAATTCGGGCAGTTCTTC. It specifies CSARDPRRGAQFGQFF.

This chain connects TRBV6-2 or TRBV6-3 to TRBJ2-7, with 13 bases identical to TRBD2. Germline CDR1 MNHEY, CDR2 SVGEGT. The CDR3 runs 24 residues. Unmatched junction bases numbered 34, after V lost 2 bases and J lost 9 bases. Here the CDR3 DNA reads TGTGCCAGCAGTTACAGGGCTCTATTACAAGAGGGACTAGCGGGACTACCAAGGGTTTGGGGGCAGTACTTC. This translates into CASSYRALLQEGLAGLPRVWGQYF.

This clonotype was found a few times. Its ends do not fully match the called genes, so a read error is possible. CDR3 amino acids: CSVASNNGYTF. CDR3 nucleotides: TGCAGCGTTGCCAGTAACAATGGCTACACCTTC. The rearrangement joins TRBV29-1 to TRBJ1-2; D call uncertain. CDR1 is SQVTM and CDR2 is ANQGSEA in the germline V gene. The CDR3 totals 11 residues.

This clonotype was detected ten times or more. CDR3 protein: CASSRDRYADYGYTF. In DNA form, the CDR3 reads TGTGCCAGCAGCCGGGACCGCTATGCCGACTATGGCTACACCTTC. The J gene is TRBJ1-2, the V gene TRBV3-1, with a tentative D call TRBD1 (5 bases). Germline CDR1 LGHDT, CDR2 YNNKEL (reference sequence). The CDR3 extends over 15 amino acids. Trimming took 4 bases from V and 3 from J, leaving 15 bases between them.

The genes are TRBV20-1 and TRBJ2-1, with D tentatively TRBD2 (6 bases). Per the germline V gene, CDR1 is DFQATT and CDR2 is SNEGSKA (reference sequence). There are 13 residues in the CDR3. Trimming removed 2 bases from V and 7 bases from J, with 12 bases in between. In nucleotides, the CDR3 is TGCAGTGCTAGATCTAGCGTAGGTAATGAGCAGTTCTTC. Amino acids: CSARSSVGNEQFF.